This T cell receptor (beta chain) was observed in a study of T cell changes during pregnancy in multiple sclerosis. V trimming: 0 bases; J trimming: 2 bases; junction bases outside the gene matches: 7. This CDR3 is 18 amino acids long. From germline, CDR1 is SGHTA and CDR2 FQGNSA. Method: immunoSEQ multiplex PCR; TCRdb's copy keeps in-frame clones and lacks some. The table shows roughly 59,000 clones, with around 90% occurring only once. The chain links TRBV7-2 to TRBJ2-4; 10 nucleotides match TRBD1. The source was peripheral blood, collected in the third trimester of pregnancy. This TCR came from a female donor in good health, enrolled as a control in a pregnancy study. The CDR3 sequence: CASSLARSGQGTKNIQYF. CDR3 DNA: TGTGCCAGCAGCTTAGCGCGGTCGGGACAGGGGACCAAAAACATTCAGTACTTC.